The clone carrying this TCR beta chain has only one observation. The sample belongs to a study of shared T cell receptors in the human thymus. Assay used: immunoSEQ multiplex PCR; TCRdb lists only in-frame clones, some missing. This table holds more than 550,000 clones, around 87% found once. CDR3 length: 20 residues. With 0 bases removed from V and 5 bases from J, the gap between germline ends came to 26 bases. The V gene's germline CDR1 is LGHNA and CDR2 YNFKEQ. The same sample was also studied in work on human thymus T cells. From that report: The sample donors, healthy Finnish infants, were having corrective surgery for congenital heart defects. Surgeons resected thymus tissue during corrective heart surgery. Repertoires sampled from thymus and blood appeared biased in V and J gene usage. Unrelated individuals reportedly shared highly overlapping thymic TCR repertoires.

The V gene is TRBV4-2, the J gene TRBJ2-1, with a weak D call TRBD2 (6 bases). The specimen was thymocytes. The clonotype was recovered from a boy under three years old with a congenital heart defect. This chain's CDR3 is CASSQEWGRIPNSGNNEQFF. CDR3 coding DNA: TGTGCCAGCAGCCAAGAATGGGGCAGGATTCCTAATAGCGGCAACAATGAGCAGTTCTTC.